In its sample, the clone carrying this T cell receptor (beta chain) was seen a few times. Its antigen is as yet unknown. The germline CDR1 and CDR2 sequences are SGHTA and FQGTGA. The germline V and J ends were trimmed by 0 bases and 5 bases, with 7 bases remaining between them. The CDR3 is 13 amino acids. Sample-barcoded 5' priming and a J-beta primer mix drove a second PCR of about 7 to 11 cycles. Each sample provided no less than 2.5 million CDR3-containing paired-end reads. MiXCR was run by TCRdb on the 5' RACE reads, yielding one entry per CDR3 protein. The sample includes 1.5 million to 2 million distinct CDR3 sequences, approximately 50% of them seen just once. The data were taken from a study of blood T cells in healthy people across ages. Study-level findings and limits: In long-lived donors, naive CD4+ cell counts and diversity exceeded those of aged donors.

The origin of this receptor is a woman in her thirties or forties in good health. Sequencing input: blood. The chain carries TRBV7-3 and TRBJ1-2, with D unresolved. The CDR3 coding sequence is TGTGCCAGCAGCTTAACGACTGAGTATGGCTACACCTTC. This gives the protein CASSLTTEYGYTF.